This T cell receptor (beta chain) was retrieved from a study of beta chain features in type 1 diabetes. V lost 0 bases and J lost 6, with 6 bases in between. Germline lookup yields CDR1 PRHDT and CDR2 FYEKMQ (reference sequence). This CDR3 has 14 residues. The authors reverse transcribed all of the isolated RNA, so sequencing captured expressed TCRB transcripts. Repertoires were generated with immunoSEQ multiplex PCR, while TCRdb's copy carries only in-frame clones and drops some. The data contain fewer than 500,000 clones, more than 11% of them singletons. The rearrangement joins TRBV13 to TRBJ2-6, with TRBD1 as a possible D gene (5 bases). The receptor was isolated from a man aged 25-45 years in good health. The sample was naive CD4+ T cells from blood. CDR3 amino acids: CASSLGRVANVLTF. The CDR3 DNA follows: TGTGCCAGCAGCTTAGGCAGGGTGGCCAACGTCCTGACTTTC.